Below, one T cell receptor beta chain is given with its context. Its antigen is still unknown. Base qualities are not at hand, and no much larger clone is one base apart. The data are from a study of blood T cell repertoires in COVID-19 (dated by TCRdb to the early 2020s). The study in broad terms: Samples covering the acute and convalescent phases of COVID-19 were provided by collaborators in the United States, Italy and Spain. Samples were obtained from the ongoing ImmuneRACE study (first 160 participants) and from over 1,000 subjects provided by 6 global collaborators. Where available, HLA class I and class II types were taken from metadata supplied by the sample provider and were not determined by assay-based typing. The repertoires were made available in a free public database intended to serve as a resource for research on the immune response to SARS-CoV-2. Subjects who had been exposed to COVID-19, were actively infected with it, or had recovered from it provided the deeply sampled blood TCRbeta repertoires that made up the dataset. The sample metadata nearly always contained a de-identified subject ID, COVID-19 status, age in years and sex. The material from the prospective study consisted of cDNA or gDNA derived from T cells, B-cell-depleted T cells, or PBMCs.

In the prospective study, participants were about 18 to 95 years old, resided in about two dozen geographic areas of the United States, and were enrolled through a virtual design. To assign participants to cohorts, the prospective study relied on clinical history that participants themselves reported in a screening survey and a study questionnaire. Recovered participants in ImmuneRACE Cohort 3 were defined as having two consecutive negative NP/OP PCR tests, clearance from a healthcare professional, or resolution of symptoms. In the prospective study, whole blood, serum and a nasopharyngeal or oropharyngeal swab were collected from each participant by mobile phlebotomists. Additional blood draws and questionnaires over an approximately two-month period could optionally be provided by prospective study participants. Before DNA extraction, prospective study blood samples were shipped either frozen or at room temperature.

At the junction V is shortened by 3 bases and J by 2 bases; bases outside the gene matches: 14. From its cysteine to its phenylalanine, the CDR3 spans 18 amino acids. Of the read, only the CDR3 DNA is kept; its 54 bases are in frame from base 1. CDR1 and CDR2 are drawn from the germline V gene: SGHAT, FQNNGV. TCRbeta CDR3 regions were amplified from genomic DNA by means of the immunoSEQ Assay, a bias-controlled multiplex PCR. In the original analysis: The number of nucleated cells in each sample was estimated from the amplification of reference gene primers within the assay. To quantify the absolute abundance of each unique TCRbeta CDR3 rearrangement, sequence reads were collapsed and filtered. For each sample, productive Simpson clonality was calculated as the square root of Simpson's diversity index over productive rearrangements. In TCRdb, the immuneACCESS table is reduced to in-frame sequences with V and J assigned. These tables do not hold every clone; where another copy was compared, an unresolved V gene accounts for under half, and the others remain unexplained. The V and J calls and clone size come from that table; D and trimming were worked out from the DNA. This sample has around 380,000 clones in its table, and 87% of those were observed once. The top ten constitute roughly 1.4% of the sample.

Overall study results and their limits: Clinical and demographic metadata were provided uncurated, with the amount varying by source and participant.

Input material: PBMCs or T cells enriched from blood (not recorded which). The TCR was taken from a man younger than 40 who had recovered from COVID-19. The chain links TRBV11-2 with TRBJ2-7; 9 junctional bases match TRBD2. In nucleotides, the sequence is TGTGCCAGCAGCTTGAGGTCCCGGGGAGCGGGGGGAACCTACGAGCAGTACTTC. Its protein is CASSLRSRGAGGTYEQYF.